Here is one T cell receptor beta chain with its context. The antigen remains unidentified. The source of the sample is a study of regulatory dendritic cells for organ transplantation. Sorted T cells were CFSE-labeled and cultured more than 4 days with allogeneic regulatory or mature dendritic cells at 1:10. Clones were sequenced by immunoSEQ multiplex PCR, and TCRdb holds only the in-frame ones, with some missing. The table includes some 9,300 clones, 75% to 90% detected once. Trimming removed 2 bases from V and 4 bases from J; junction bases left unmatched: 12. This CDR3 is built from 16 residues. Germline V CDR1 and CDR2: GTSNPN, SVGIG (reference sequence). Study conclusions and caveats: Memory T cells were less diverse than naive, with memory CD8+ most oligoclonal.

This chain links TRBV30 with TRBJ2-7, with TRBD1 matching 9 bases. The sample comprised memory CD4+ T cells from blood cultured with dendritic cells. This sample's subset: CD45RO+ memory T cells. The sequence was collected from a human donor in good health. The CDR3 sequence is CAWSHPTSGQGYEQYF. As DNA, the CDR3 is TGTGCCTGGAGTCACCCAACCTCGGGACAGGGTTACGAGCAGTACTTC.